A single sample gave rise to the 18 T cell receptor beta chains below, sequenced in a study of T cell responses to AZD1222 COVID-19 vaccine (TCRdb year 2021). Libraries were made using the immunoSEQ multiplex PCR assay. Sourced from immuneACCESS, this table was stored by TCRdb with only in-frame sequences that have V and J called. A share of the clones is absent; for the studies checked, an unresolved V gene accounts for under half, and the remainder has no known explanation. Across this sample there are 150,000 or so clones, with about 90% seen only once. The top ten hold 3.5% to 4% of the sample. The time point label of this sample denotes: about 28 days (+/-7) after the second vaccine dose. Sequences were derived from peripheral blood, sampled 28 days after the second AZD1222 dose. The receptors were gathered from an adult who received the AZD1222 COVID-19 vaccine.

This chain joins TRBV5-6 and TRBJ1-1; tentative D call: TRBD1 (5 bases). The V end lost 1 base, the J end lost 5 bases, and 18 bases lay between the germline ends. This CDR3 region has 16 residues. Germline V lookup: CDR1 SGHDT, CDR2 YYEEEE. The CDR3 here is CASSLIQVGGATEAFF. CDR3 in DNA: TGTGCCAGCAGCTTGATACAGGTCGGGGGTGCGACTGAAGCTTTCTTT.

The chain employs TRBV5-1 and TRBJ2-5; 9 bases are a match to TRBD1. The V segment lost 6 bases and the J segment 1 base; nucleotides outside the gene matches: 7. This CDR3 is 15 amino acids long. Germline assignment: CDR1 SGHRS and CDR2 YFSETQ. DNA for the CDR3: TGCGCCAGCACTGTACAGGGGGCCGCCCAAGAGACCCAGTACTTC. This codes for CASTVQGAAQETQYF.

This chain uses TRBV5-8 with TRBJ1-5, with D unresolved. The CDR3 spans 14 residues. The V end was cut by 3 bases, the J end by 3 bases, with 10 bases between. Per the germline V gene, CDR1 is SGHTS and CDR2 is YDEGEE. The CDR3: CASSYRQANQPQHF. The CDR3 nucleotides read TGTGCCAGCAGCTACCGACAAGCCAATCAGCCCCAGCATTTT.

Concerning this clone: This may arise from a read error, as a much more abundant clone is one base away. The J gene is TRBJ1-1, the V gene TRBV12-3 or TRBV12-4; D remains ambiguous. Trimming took 6 bases from V and 1 from J, leaving 9 bases between them. The CDR3 sequence is 13 residues long. This CDR3 reads CASSPTENTEAFF. The CDR3 coding sequence is TGTGCCAGCAGCCCGACCGAGAACACTGAAGCTTTCTTT.

The rearrangement links TRBV10-3 to TRBJ1-1, with 9 bases that match TRBD1. The CDR3 is 16 amino acids. Germline lookup yields CDR1 ENHRY and CDR2 SYGVKD. V trimming: 6 bases; J trimming: 1 base; junction bases outside the gene matches: 9. The CDR3 nucleotides read TGTGCCATCAGAATGGGGACAGGGCTTCGGAACACTGAAGCTTTCTTT. This codes for CAIRMGTGLRNTEAFF.

This chain connects TRBV7-2 to TRBJ2-7; the match to TRBD2 covers 7 bases. V lost 4 bases to trimming and J lost 1 base; unmatched junction nucleotides: 7. Per the germline V gene, CDR1 is SGHTA and CDR2 is FQGNSA. The CDR3 runs to 15 residues. CDR3 loop: CASSSSWGLSYEQYF. CDR3 in DNA: TGTGCCAGCAGCTCTAGCTGGGGACTATCCTACGAGCAGTACTTC.

This clone was seen ten or more times. The genes are TRBV7-6 and TRBJ1-1; possibly TRBD1 for D (5 bases). Germline V gives CDR1 SGHVS, CDR2 FNYEAQ. The ends were cut back, 1 base at V and 3 bases at J, with 18 bases in the middle. The CDR3 runs 17 residues. The chain's CDR3 is CASSLEGYAGIYTEAFF. The CDR3 bases are TGTGCCAGCAGCTTAGAGGGGTACGCAGGGATTTACACTGAAGCTTTCTTT.

The chain employs TRBV13 and TRBJ1-1; possible D gene TRBD1, 6 bases. Trimming left V 5 bases short and J 4 bases short, with 17 bases between. CDR3 length equals 15 residues. Germline V CDR1 and CDR2: PRHDT, FYEKMQ (reference sequence). The CDR3 DNA sequence: TGTGCCAGCAGCCCTTTCCGGGTACAGGGCACTGAAGCTTTCTTT. Translating it yields CASSPFRVQGTEAFF.

The V call is TRBV15, the J call TRBJ2-5; TRBD2 matches at 9 bases. Germline CDR1 is LNHNV and CDR2 is YYDKDF (reference sequence). This CDR3 spans 14 amino acids. Germline trimming cut 5 bases from V and 1 base from J; bases unmatched to any gene: 2. The CDR3 loop reads CATSSRGGQETQYF. In DNA form, the CDR3 reads TGTGCCACCAGCTCGCGGGGGGGCCAAGAGACCCAGTACTTC.

V is TRBV6-4 and J is TRBJ2-1, with D possibly being TRBD2 (6 bases). Trimming cost V 4 bases and J 9 bases, with 16 bases left between them. Germline V gives CDR1 MRHNA, CDR2 SNTAGT. The CDR3 sequence is 14 residues long. CDR3 sequence reads: CASSAEFRGTEQFF. DNA of the CDR3: TGTGCCAGCAGTGCCGAATTCCGGGGGACTGAGCAGTTCTTC.

The chain uses TRBV27 and TRBJ2-3; 7 bases are a match to TRBD2. Trimming took 8 bases from V and 8 from J; bases not matched to a gene: 4. The CDR3 extends over 11 amino acids. Germline CDR1 MNHEY, CDR2 SMNVEV (reference sequence). The CDR3 is CASAGGTTQYF. The CDR3 DNA sequence: TGTGCCAGCGCCGGGGGGACTACGCAGTATTTT.

This clone was found a few times. The rearrangement links TRBV5-6 to TRBJ2-2, with D possibly being TRBD1 (5 bases). The CDR3 runs 14 residues. CDR1 and CDR2 from the germline V gene are SGHDT and YYEEEE. V shed 1 base and J shed 7 bases, with 11 bases lying between them. CDR3 region: CASSLTGPGGELFF. CDR3 DNA sequence: TGTGCCAGCAGCTTGACAGGCCCCGGCGGGGAGCTGTTTTTT.

This chain connects TRBV7-9 to TRBJ1-3; D is undetermined. Trimming left V 0 bases short and J 9 bases short, with 6 bases between. CDR1 SEHNR and CDR2 FQNEAQ come from the germline V gene (reference sequence). The CDR3 is made up of 12 amino acids. The DNA for the CDR3 is TGTGCCAGCAGCTTAGCGGGCTTCACCATATATTTT. This translates into CASSLAGFTIYF.

The chain is built from TRBV28 and TRBJ1-3, with 7 nucleotides matching TRBD1. Germline-derived CDR1 and CDR2 are MDHEN and SYDVKM. The CDR3 covers 13 residues. The junction had 9 bases not matched to a gene; V was cut back by 8 bases and J by 8 bases. CDR3 sequence: CASEGAPRDTIYF. CDR3 in DNA: TGTGCCAGCGAGGGGGCCCCTCGAGACACCATATATTTT.

This rearrangement joins TRBV6-5 to TRBJ2-5, with TRBD2 identical over 8 bases. The germline gives CDR1 MNHEY, CDR2 SVGAGI. CDR3 size: 14 residues. J was trimmed by 2 bases and V by 4 bases; bases with no gene match: 3. The CDR3 DNA sequence: TGTGCCAGCAGTTGGGTAGCGGGGCAAGAGACCCAGTACTTC. This codes for CASSWVAGQETQYF.

The chain has TRBV5-1 and TRBJ2-3; no reliable D call. Germline CDR1 SGHRS, CDR2 YFSETQ. V was trimmed by 1 base and J by 1 base, leaving 10 bases between them. The CDR3 totals 15 residues. CDR3 residues: CASSLMGSRTDTQYF. DNA for the CDR3: TGCGCCAGCAGCTTGATGGGCAGCCGCACAGATACGCAGTATTTT.

This chain links TRBV7-3 with TRBJ2-2; D is ambiguous. Germline CDR1 reads SGHTA; CDR2 reads FQGTGA. The CDR3 runs to 13 residues. V gave up 5 bases and J gave up 5 bases, with 9 bases separating them. The CDR3 sequence: CASSRLGTGELFF. In DNA form, the CDR3 reads TGTGCCAGCAGCCGGTTGGGGACCGGGGAGCTGTTTTTT.

The chain is built from TRBV5-1 and TRBJ2-1, with TRBD2 matching 10 bases. This CDR3 has 15 residues. The V segment lost 5 bases and the J segment 6 bases; nucleotides outside the gene matches: 8. The germline CDR1 and CDR2 sequences are SGHRS and YFSETQ. CDR3 coding DNA: TGCGCCAGCAGACCAACTAGCGGGGTTTCCAATGAGCAGTTCTTC. Its translation: CASRPTSGVSNEQFF.